This record looks at one T cell receptor beta chain sequence and its context. No antigen is known for it. J gave up 5 bases and V 1 base, and 5 bases lay outside the gene matches. This CDR3 comprises 14 residues. Germline loops: CDR1 LNHNV, CDR2 YYDKDF (reference sequence). This entry belongs to a study of CD8+CD57+ T cells in acquired aplastic anemia. The TCR beta profiling, which covered VDJ combination and CDR3 sequence, was carried out using genomic DNA as the template. TCRdb reprocessed the reads with MiXCR, giving one entry per CDR3 protein. In the table there are 150,000 or so distinct CDR3 sequences, about 60% of which are singletons. Findings of the study overall: Statistical testing detected no significant gap in CD8+ Simpson's diversity between patients and controls.

V gene TRBV15 combines with J gene TRBJ2-7; TRBD2 matches 7 bases. Sequencing was performed on sorted CD4+, CD8+, or CD8+CD57+ T cells (not recorded which) from PBMCs. The TCR was taken from a human donor in good health. The CDR3 nucleotides read TGTGCCACCAGCAGAGCCGGGGAGGGGCACGAGCAGTACTTC. It codes for CATSRAGEGHEQYF.